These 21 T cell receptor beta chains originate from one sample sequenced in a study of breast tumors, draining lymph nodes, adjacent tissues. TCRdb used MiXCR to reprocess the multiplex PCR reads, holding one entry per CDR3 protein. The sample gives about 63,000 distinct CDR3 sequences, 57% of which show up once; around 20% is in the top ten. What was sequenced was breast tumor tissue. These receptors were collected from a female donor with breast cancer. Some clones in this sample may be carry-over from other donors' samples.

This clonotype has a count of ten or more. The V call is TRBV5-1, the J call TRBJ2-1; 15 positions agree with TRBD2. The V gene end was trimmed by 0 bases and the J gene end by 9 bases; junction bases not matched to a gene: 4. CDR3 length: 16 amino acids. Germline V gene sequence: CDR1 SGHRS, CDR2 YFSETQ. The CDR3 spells CASSLGGLAGGSEQFF. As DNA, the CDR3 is TGCGCCAGCAGCTTGGGGGGACTAGCGGGAGGAAGTGAGCAGTTCTTC.

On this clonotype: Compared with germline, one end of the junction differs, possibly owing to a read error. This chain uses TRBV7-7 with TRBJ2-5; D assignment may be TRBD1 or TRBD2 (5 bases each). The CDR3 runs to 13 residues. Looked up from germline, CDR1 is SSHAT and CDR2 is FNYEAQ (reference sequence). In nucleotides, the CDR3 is TGTGCTAGCAGCCTCGGGGCCGAAGAGACCCAGTACTTC. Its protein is CASSLGAEETQYF.

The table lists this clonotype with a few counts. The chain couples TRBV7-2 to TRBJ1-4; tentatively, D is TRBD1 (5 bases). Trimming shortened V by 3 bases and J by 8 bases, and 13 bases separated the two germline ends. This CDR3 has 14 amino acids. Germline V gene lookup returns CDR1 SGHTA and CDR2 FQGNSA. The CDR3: CASSFWGWDEKLFF. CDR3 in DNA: TGTGCCAGCAGCTTTTGGGGGTGGGACGAAAAACTGTTTTTT.

CDR3 region: CSARTGGLYEQYF. The CDR3 DNA follows: TGCAGTGCTAGAACGGGGGGCTTATACGAGCAGTACTTC. The chain links TRBV20-1 to TRBJ2-7; D is possibly TRBD2 (7 bases). Germline V gives CDR1 DFQATT, CDR2 SNEGSKA (reference sequence). The CDR3 sequence is 13 residues long. V was clipped by 2 bases and J by 4 bases, with 12 bases between them.

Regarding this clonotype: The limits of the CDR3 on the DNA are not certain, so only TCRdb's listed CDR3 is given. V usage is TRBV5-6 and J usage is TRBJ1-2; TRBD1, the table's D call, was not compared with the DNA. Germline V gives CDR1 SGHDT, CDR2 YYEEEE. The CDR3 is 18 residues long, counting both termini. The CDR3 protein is CASSFYICSPQAGDGYTF.

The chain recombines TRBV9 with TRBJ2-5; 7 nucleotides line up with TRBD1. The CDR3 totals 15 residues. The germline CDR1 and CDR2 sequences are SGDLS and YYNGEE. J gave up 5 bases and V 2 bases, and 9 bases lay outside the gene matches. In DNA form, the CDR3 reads TGTGCCAGCAGCGTCGGGACAGTAGGCTCGGAGACCCAGTACTTC. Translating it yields CASSVGTVGSETQYF.

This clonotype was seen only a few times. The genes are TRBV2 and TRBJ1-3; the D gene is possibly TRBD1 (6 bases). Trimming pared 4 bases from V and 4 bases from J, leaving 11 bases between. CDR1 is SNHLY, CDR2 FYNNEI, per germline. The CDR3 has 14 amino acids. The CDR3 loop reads CASSVRGDGNTIYF. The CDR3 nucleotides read TGTGCCAGCAGTGTTAGGGGGGACGGAAACACCATATATTTT.

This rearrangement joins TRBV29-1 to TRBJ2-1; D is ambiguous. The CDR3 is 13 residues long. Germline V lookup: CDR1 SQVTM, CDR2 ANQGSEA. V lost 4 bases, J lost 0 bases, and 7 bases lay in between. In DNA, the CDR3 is TGCAGCGTTGTAGTGAGCTCCTACAATGAGCAGTTCTTC. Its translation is CSVVVSSYNEQFF.

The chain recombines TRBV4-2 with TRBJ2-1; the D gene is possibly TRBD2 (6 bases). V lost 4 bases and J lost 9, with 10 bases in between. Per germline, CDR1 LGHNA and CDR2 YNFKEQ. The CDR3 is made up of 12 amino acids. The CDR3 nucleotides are TGTGCCAGCAGCCCAGGGAGGTGTGAGCAGTTCTTC. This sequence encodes CASSPGRCEQFF.

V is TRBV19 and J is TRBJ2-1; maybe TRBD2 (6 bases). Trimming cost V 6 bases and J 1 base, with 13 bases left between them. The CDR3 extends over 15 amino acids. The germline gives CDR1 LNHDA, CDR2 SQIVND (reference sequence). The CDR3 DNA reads TGTGCCAGTAGGAGAACTAGCCGATCCTACAATGAGCAGTTCTTC. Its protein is CASRRTSRSYNEQFF.

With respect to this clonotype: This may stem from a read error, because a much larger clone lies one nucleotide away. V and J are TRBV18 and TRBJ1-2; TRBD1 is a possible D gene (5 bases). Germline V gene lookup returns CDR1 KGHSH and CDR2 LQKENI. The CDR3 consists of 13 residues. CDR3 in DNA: TGTGCCAGCTCACCACCGTTACAGGAAGGCTACATCTTC. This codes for CASSPPLQEGYIF.

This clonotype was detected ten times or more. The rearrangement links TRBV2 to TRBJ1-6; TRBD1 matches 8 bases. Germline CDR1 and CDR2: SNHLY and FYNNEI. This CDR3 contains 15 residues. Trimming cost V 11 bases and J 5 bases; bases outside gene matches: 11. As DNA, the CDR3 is TGTGCCTGCACCCGGACAGGGAGCCATAATTCACCCCTCCACTTT. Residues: CACTRTGSHNSPLHF.

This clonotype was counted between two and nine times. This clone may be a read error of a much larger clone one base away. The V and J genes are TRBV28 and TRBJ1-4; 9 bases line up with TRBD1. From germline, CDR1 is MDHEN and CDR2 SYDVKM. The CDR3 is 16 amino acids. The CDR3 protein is CACSSPGHRGREKLFF. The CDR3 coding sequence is TGTGCCTGCAGTTCCCCTGGGCACAGGGGGCGGGAAAAACTGTTTTTT.

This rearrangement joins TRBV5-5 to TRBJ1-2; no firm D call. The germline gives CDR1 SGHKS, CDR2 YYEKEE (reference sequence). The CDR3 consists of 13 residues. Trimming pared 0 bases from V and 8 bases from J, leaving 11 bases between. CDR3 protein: CASSLELGLGYTF. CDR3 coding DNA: TGTGCCAGCAGCTTGGAGCTGGGTTTGGGCTACACCTTC.

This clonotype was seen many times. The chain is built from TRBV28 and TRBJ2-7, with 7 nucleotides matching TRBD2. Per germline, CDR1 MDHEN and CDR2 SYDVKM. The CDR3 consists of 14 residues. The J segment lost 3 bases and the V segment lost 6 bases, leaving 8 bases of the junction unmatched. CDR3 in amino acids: CASRRGAGNYEQYF. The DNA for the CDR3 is TGTGCCAGCAGGCGGGGAGCGGGAAACTACGAGCAGTACTTC.

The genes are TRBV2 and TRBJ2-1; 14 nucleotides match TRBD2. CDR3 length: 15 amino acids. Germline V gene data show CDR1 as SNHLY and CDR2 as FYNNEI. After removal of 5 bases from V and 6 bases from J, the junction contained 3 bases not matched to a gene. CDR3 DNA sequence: TGTGCCAGCAGTCCGGGACTAGCGGGGGTCAATGAGCAGTTCTTC. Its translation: CASSPGLAGVNEQFF.

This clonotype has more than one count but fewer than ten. This CDR3 is CASTISVNTEAFF. The CDR3 region has the DNA TGTGCCAGCACGATCTCGGTGAACACTGAAGCTTTCTTT. The rearrangement links TRBV6-1 to TRBJ1-1; D is unresolved. V shed 7 bases and J shed 0 bases, with 9 bases lying between them. Germline-derived CDR1 and CDR2 are MNHNS and SASEGT. The CDR3 length is 13 residues.

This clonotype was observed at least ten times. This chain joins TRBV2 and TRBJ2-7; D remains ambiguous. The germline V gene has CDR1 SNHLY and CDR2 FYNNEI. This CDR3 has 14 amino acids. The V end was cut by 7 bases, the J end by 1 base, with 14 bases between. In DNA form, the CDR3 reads TGTGCCAGCACCCTCTCGGGCGAATCCTACGAGCAGTACTTC. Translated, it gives CASTLSGESYEQYF.

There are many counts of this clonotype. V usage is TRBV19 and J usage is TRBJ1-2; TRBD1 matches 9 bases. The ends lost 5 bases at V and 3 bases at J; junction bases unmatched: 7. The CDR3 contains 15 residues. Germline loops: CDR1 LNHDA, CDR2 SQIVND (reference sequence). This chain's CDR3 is CASSPRTGGDYGYTF. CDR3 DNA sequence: TGTGCCAGTAGTCCCCGAACAGGGGGCGACTATGGCTACACCTTC.

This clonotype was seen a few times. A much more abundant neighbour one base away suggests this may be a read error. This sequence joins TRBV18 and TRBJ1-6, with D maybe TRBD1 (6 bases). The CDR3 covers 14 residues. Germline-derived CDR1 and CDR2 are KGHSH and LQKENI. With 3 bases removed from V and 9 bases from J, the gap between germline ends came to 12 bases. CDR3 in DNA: TGTGCCAGCTCACCGGATGTAGGGGGTTCACCCCTCCACTTT. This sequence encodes CASSPDVGGSPLHF.

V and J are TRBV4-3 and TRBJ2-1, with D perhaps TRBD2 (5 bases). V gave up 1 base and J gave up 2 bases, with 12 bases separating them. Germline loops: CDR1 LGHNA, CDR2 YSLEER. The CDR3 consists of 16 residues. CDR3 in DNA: TGCGCCAGCAGCCAAGGTAGCGCCGGGCCCTACAATGAGCAGTTCTTC. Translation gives CASSQGSAGPYNEQFF.